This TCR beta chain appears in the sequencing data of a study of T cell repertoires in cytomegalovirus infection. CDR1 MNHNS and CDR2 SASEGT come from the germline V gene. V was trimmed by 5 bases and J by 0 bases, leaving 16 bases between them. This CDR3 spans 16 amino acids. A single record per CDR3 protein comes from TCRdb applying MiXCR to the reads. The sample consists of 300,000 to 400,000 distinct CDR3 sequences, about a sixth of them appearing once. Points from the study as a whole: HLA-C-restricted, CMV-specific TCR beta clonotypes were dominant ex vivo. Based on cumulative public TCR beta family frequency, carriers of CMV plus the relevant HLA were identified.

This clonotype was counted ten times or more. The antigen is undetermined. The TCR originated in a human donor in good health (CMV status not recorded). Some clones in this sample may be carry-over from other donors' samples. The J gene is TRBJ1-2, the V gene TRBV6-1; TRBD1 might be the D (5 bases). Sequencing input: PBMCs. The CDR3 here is CASSSWIRTSNYGYTF. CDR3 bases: TGTGCCAGCAGTTCCTGGATCAGGACATCTAACTATGGCTACACCTTC.